The source of this TCR beta chain is a study of vaccination and CD4 T cells after COVID-19. Study information: Convalescent participants consisted of six males and four females, two being Hispanic.

As to this clonotype: What it recognizes is unknown.

Treatment given: 10-day PBMC culture with coronavirus spike peptide pools or control peptides (ViraFEST assay). According to the study, CD4+ T cells from the unexposed donor were gathered ahead of the COVID-19 pandemic (2011-2018). Antigen-specific T cells were expanded with peptide pools by ViraFEST, and TCRs were then sequenced. The researchers probed unexposed-donor CD4+ T cells with SARS-CoV-2 S/N and four cold-coronavirus spikes, cells permitting. CDR3 length: 12 residues. V was cut by 6 bases and J by 3 bases, with 6 bases left in between. From germline, CDR1 is SNHLY and CDR2 FYNNEI. The Oncomine TCR Beta short-read assay was applied to DNA of cultured CD4+ T cells. TCRdb called the PCR reads again in MiXCR, with one record for every CDR3 protein. The table records several thousand distinct CDR3 sequences, over 40% of them present only once.

This clonotype originated in a human donor in good health. The sequenced sample consisted of CD4+ T cells from blood, cultured in vitro. The V call is TRBV2, the J call TRBJ1-5, with D hard to call. The CDR3 DNA sequence: TGTGCCAGCAGCATGGACAATCAGCCCCAGCATTTT. Translating gives CASSMDNQPQHF.